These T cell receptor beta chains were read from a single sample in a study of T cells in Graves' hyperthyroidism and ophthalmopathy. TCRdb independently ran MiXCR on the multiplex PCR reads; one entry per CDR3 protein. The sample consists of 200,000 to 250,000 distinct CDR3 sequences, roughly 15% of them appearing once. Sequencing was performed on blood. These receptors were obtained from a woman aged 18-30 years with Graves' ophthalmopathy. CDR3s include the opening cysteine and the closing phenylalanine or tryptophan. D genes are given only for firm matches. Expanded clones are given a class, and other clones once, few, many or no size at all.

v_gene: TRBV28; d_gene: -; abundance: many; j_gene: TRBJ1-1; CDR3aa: CASRRIRGEAFF; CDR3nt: TGTGCCAGCAGGCGGATCAGGGGAGAAGCTTTCTTT
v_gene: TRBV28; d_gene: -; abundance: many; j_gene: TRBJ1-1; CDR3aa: CASSPHGGILNTEAFF; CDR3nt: TGTGCCAGCAGTCCCCACGGGGGGATTTTGAACACTGAAGCTTTCTTT
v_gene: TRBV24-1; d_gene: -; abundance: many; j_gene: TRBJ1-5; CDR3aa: CATSDTGQPQHF; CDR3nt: TGTGCCACCAGTGATACAGGACAGCCCCAGCATTTT
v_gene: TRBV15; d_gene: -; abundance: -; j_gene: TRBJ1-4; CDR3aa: CATSRDWEDEKLFF; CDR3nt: TGTGCCACCAGCAGAGATTGGGAGGATGAAAAACTGTTTTTT
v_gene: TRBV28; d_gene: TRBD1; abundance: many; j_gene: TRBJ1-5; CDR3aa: CASSSLGTGDSNQPQHF; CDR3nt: TGTGCCAGCAGTTCTCTCGGGACAGGGGATAGCAATCAGCCCCAGCATTTT
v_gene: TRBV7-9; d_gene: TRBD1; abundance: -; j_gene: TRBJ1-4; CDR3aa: CASSLRTGEDEKLFF; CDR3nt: TGTGCCAGCAGCTTAAGGACAGGGGAGGATGAAAAACTGTTTTTT
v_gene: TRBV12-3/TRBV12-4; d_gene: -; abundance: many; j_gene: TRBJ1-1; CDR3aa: CASTRDQGAFF; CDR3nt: TGTGCCAGCACCAGGGACCAGGGGGCTTTCTTT
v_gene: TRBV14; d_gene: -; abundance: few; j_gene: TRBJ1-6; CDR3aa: CVSSHGGTYNSPLHF; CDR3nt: TGTGTCAGCAGCCATGGGGGCACCTATAATTCACCCCTCCACTTT
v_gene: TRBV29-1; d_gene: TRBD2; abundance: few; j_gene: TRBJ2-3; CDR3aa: CSVRTSGYTDTQYF; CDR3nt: TGCAGCGTGAGGACTAGCGGTTACACAGATACGCAGTATTTT
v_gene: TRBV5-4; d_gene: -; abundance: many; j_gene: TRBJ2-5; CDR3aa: CASSSEADTEGETQYF; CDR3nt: TGTGCCAGCAGCTCCGAGGCGGACACTGAGGGGGAGACCCAGTACTTC
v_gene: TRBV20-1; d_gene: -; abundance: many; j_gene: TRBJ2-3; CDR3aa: CSASGNADTQYF; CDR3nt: TGCAGTGCTAGCGGGAATGCAGATACGCAGTATTTT
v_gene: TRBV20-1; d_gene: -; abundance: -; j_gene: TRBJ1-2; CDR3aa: CSVRDFGYTF; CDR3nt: TGCAGTGTTCGGGACTTTGGCTACACCTTC
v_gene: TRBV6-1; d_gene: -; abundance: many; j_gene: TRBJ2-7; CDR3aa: CASSTGTAIWEQYF; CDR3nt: TGTGCCAGCAGTACCGGGACGGCTATCTGGGAGCAGTACTTC
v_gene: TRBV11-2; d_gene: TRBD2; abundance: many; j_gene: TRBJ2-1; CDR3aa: CASSLLNQIGWTSGRSNNEQFF; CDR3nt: TGTGCCAGCAGCTTATTGAATCAGATCGGGTGGACTAGCGGTCGATCCAACAATGAGCAGTTCTTC
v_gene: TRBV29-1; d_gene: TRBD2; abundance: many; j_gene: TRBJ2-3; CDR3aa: CSVVDYEREAYTSTDTQYF; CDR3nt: TGCAGCGTCGTTGACTATGAGCGGGAGGCCTACACAAGCACAGATACGCAGTATTTT
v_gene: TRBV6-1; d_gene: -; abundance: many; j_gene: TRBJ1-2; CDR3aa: CASSEFRNYGYTF; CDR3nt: TGTGCCAGCAGTGAATTTCGAAACTATGGCTACACCTTC
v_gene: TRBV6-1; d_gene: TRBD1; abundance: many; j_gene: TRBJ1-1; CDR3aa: CASSENRGHTEAFF; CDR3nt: TGTGCCAGCAGTGAAAACAGGGGGCACACTGAAGCTTTCTTT
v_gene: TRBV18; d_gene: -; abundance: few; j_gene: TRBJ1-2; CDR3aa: CASSPGVNYGYTF; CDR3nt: TGTGCCAGCTCACCAGGGGTTAACTATGGCTACACCTTC
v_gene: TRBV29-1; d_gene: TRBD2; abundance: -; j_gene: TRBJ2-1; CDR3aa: CSVSYPGTSGRTEQFF; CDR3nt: TGCAGCGTCTCCTACCCCGGGACTAGCGGGAGAACTGAGCAGTTCTTC
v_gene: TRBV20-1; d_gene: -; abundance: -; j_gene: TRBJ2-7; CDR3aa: CSARGGYEQYF; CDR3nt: TGCAGTGCTCGAGGCGGGTACGAGCAGTACTTC
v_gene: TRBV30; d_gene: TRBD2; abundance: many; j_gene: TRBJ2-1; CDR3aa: CAWSTGSGELGNEQFF; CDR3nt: TGTGCCTGGAGTACGGGGAGCGGGGAGCTTGGCAATGAGCAGTTCTTC
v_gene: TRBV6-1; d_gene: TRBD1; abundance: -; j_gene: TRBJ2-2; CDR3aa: CASSEGTGTGELFF; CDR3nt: TGTGCCAGCAGTGAGGGGACAGGCACCGGGGAGCTGTTTTTT
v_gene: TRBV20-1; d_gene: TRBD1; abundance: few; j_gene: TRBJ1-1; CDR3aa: CSAGQGGSEAFF; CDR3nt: TGCAGTGCTGGACAGGGGGGGTCTGAAGCTTTCTTT
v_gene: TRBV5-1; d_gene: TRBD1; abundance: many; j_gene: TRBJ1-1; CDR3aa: CASSSLGQADTEAFF; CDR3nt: TGCGCCAGCAGCTCCCTGGGACAGGCCGACACTGAAGCTTTCTTT
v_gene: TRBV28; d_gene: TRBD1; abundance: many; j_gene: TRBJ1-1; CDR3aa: CASSFGSETGDSEAFF; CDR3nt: TGTGCCAGCAGTTTTGGATCAGAGACAGGGGATTCTGAAGCTTTCTTT
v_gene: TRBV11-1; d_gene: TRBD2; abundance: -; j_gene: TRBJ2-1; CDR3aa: CASSWTSGSPNEQFF; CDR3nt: TGTGCCAGCAGCTGGACTAGCGGGAGTCCCAATGAGCAGTTCTTC
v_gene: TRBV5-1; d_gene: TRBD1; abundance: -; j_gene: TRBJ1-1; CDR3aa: CASSLGDRVRTEAFF; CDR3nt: TGCGCCAGCAGCTTGGGGGACAGGGTTCGCACTGAAGCTTTCTTT
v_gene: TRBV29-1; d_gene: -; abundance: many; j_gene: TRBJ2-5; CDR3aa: CSVVNPGTQETQYF; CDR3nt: TGCAGCGTTGTTAATCCCGGGACCCAAGAGACCCAGTACTTC
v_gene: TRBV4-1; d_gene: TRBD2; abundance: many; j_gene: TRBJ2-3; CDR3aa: CASSQNLLAGENTQYF; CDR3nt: TGCGCCAGCAGCCAAAACCTTCTAGCGGGGGAAAATACGCAGTATTTT
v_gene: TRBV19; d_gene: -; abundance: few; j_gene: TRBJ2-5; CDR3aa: CASSMDAGPKTQYF; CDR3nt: TGTGCCAGTAGTATGGACGCCGGCCCGAAGACCCAGTACTTC
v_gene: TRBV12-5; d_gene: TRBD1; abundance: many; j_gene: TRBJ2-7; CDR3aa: CEMPGTGIYEQYF; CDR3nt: TGTGAAATGCCCGGGACAGGGATCTACGAGCAGTACTTC
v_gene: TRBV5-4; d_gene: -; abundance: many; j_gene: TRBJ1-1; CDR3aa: CASSPALNTEAFF; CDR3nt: TGTGCCAGCAGCCCGGCCTTGAACACTGAAGCTTTCTTT
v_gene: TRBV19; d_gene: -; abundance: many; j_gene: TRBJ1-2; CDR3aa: CASSRVSEGYTF; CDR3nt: TGTGCCAGTAGTAGAGTGTCTGAGGGCTACACCTTC
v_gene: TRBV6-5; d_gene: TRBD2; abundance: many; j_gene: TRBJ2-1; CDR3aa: CASSYSSGRGNEQFF; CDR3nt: TGTGCCAGCAGTTACTCTAGCGGGAGGGGAAATGAGCAGTTCTTC
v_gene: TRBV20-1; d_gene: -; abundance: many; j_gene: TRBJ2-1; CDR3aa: CSARASSSETWNEQFF; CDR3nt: TGCAGTGCTAGAGCGTCAAGCTCTGAGACGTGGAATGAGCAGTTCTTC
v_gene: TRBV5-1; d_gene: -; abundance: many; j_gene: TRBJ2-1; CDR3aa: CASSLTNSPYNEQFF; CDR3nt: TGCGCCAGCAGCTTGACCAATTCACCTTACAATGAGCAGTTCTTC
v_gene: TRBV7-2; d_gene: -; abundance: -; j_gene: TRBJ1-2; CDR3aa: CASTFGWGAKGYTF; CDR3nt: TGTGCCAGCACCTTCGGTTGGGGGGCGAAGGGCTACACCTTC
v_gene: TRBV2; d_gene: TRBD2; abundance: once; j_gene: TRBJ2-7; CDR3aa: CASSRGLATYEQYF; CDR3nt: TGTGCCAGCAGTCGCGGACTAGCGACCTACGAGCAGTACTTC
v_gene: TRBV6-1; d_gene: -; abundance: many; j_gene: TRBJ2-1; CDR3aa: CASSDGVPTYNEQFF; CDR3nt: TGTGCCAGCAGTGATGGGGTCCCGACCTACAATGAGCAGTTCTTC
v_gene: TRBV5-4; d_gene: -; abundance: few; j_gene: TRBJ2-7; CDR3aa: CASSLGLQKSSYEQYF; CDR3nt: TGTGCCAGCAGCTTGGGACTACAAAAGAGCTCCTACGAGCAGTACTTC
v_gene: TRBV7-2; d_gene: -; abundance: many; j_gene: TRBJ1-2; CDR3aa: CASSLTRGGQGQGGYTF; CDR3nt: TGTGCCAGCAGCTTAACCCGAGGCGGACAAGGGCAGGGAGGCTACACCTTC
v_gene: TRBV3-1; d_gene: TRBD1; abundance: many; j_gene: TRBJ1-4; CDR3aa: CASSPLPWTGGKVKLFF; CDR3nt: TGTGCCAGCAGCCCCCTACCGTGGACAGGGGGAAAGGTAAAACTGTTTTTT
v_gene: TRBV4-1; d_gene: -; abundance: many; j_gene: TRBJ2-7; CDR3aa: CASSPDARAEQYF; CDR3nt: TGCGCCAGCAGCCCGGATGCGAGGGCAGAGCAGTACTTC
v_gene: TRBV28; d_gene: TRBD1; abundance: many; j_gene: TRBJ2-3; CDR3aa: CASSTSYRDRSTDTQYF; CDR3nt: TGTGCCAGCAGCACTTCGTACCGGGACAGGTCCACAGATACGCAGTATTTT
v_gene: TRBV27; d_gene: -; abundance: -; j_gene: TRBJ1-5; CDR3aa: CASSTIQGQPQHF; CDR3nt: TGTGCCAGCAGTACGATACAGGGTCAGCCCCAGCATTTT
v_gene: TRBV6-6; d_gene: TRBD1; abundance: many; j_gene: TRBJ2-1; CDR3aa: CASSYPRDSTSSYNEQFF; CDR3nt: TGTGCCAGCAGTTACCCCCGGGACAGCACCAGCTCCTACAATGAGCAGTTCTTC
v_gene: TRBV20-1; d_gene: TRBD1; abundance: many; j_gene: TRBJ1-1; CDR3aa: CSAPGTGDTEAFF; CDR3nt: TGCAGTGCTCCAGGGACAGGGGACACTGAAGCTTTCTTT
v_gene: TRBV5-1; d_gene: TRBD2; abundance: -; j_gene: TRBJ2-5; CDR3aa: CASTATSGVETQYF; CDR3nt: TGCGCCAGCACTGCGACTAGCGGGGTGGAGACCCAGTACTTC
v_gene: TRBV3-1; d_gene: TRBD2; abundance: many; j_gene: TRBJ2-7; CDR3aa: CASSQGVASGAHFYEQYF; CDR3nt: TGTGCCAGCAGCCAAGGGGTAGCTAGCGGGGCCCACTTCTACGAGCAGTACTTC
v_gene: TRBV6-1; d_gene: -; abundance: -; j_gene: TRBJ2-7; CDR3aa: CASSEEFGTSPREQYF; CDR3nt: TGTGCCAGCAGTGAAGAGTTCGGGACCTCTCCTCGCGAGCAGTACTTC
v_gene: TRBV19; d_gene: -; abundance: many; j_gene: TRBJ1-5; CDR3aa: CASSIEDRRRLSSNQPQHF; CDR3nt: TGTGCCAGTAGTATCGAAGACCGGAGACGGTTATCGAGCAATCAGCCCCAGCATTTT
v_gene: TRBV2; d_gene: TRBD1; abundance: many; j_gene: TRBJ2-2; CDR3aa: CASWGQGNTGELFF; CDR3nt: TGTGCCAGCTGGGGACAGGGGAACACCGGGGAGCTGTTTTTT
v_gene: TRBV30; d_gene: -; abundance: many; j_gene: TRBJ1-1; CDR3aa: CAWTGLADTEAFF; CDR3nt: TGTGCCTGGACAGGGTTGGCGGACACTGAAGCTTTCTTT